A single sample is the source of the 30 T cell receptor beta chains below, sequenced in a study of glioma-infiltrating T cells. Using RNA template, CDR3s of TCR alpha and beta were amplified with iRepertoire arm-PCR. TCRdb fed the multiplex PCR reads into MiXCR, producing one record per CDR3 protein. The table lists tens of thousands of distinct CDR3 sequences, around 37% of them singletons. What was sequenced was glioma tissue, nonneoplastic brain tissue, or PBMCs (not recorded which). The receptor source for this set is a human donor with low-grade glioma or glioblastoma, undergoing nonglioma brain surgery, or in good health (not recorded which).

With respect to this clonotype: Mismatch with germline at one junction end may stem from a read error. V usage is TRBV28 and J usage is TRBJ2-3; either TRBD1 or TRBD2 may fit D (6 bases each). The CDR3 is 17 amino acids. CDR1 is MDHEN, CDR2 SYDVKM, per germline. The CDR3 spells CASSPVRGITTSNELFF. Written as DNA, the CDR3 is TGTGCCAGCAGCCCGGTGAGGGGGATTACAACTAGCAATGAGCTGTTCTTT. The whole variable domain, remainder taken from reference TRBV28 and TRBJ2-3, is DVKVTQSSRYLVKRTGEKVFLECVQDMDHENMFWYRQDPGLGLRLIYFSYDVKMKEKGDIPEGYSVSREKKERFSLILESASTNQTSMYLCASSPVRGITTSNELFFGPGTRLTVL.

The chain carries TRBV6-2 or TRBV6-3 and TRBJ2-7, with 9 bases that match TRBD2. CDR1 MNHEY and CDR2 SVGEGT come from the germline V gene. V gave up 6 bases and J gave up 6 bases; unmatched junction bases: 6. The CDR3 is made up of 13 amino acids. CDR3 sequence: CASSIAGASEQYF. The CDR3 coding sequence is TGTGCCAGCAGCATAGCGGGAGCGAGCGAGCAGTACTTC.

The gene calls are TRBV19 and TRBJ2-5; D call uncertain. CDR3 length: 16 amino acids. CDR1 is LNHDA and CDR2 is SQIVND in the germline V gene (reference sequence). V was pared by 5 bases and J by 4 bases, with 20 bases between. CDR3 sequence: CASSLVAAVKTETQYF. CDR3 sequence (DNA): TGTGCCAGTAGTTTAGTCGCAGCAGTAAAGACAGAGACCCAGTACTTC. The full variable domain, with the rest looked up from reference TRBV19 and TRBJ2-5, is DGGITQSPKYLFRKEGQNVTLSCEQNLNHDAMYWYRQDPGQGLRLIYYSQIVNDFQKGDIAEGYSVSREKKESFPLTVTSAQKNPTAFYLCASSLVAAVKTETQYFGPGTRLLVL.

The CDR3 sequence is CESGQGGVYGYTF. The CDR3 nucleotides are TGTGAAAGCGGACAGGGGGGCGTCTATGGCTACACCTTC. This chain links TRBV6-1 with TRBJ1-2; the match to TRBD1 covers 10 bases. CDR3 length equals 13 residues. Germline CDR1 is MNHNS and CDR2 is SASEGT.

Points on this clonotype: Relative to the germline gene, one junction end is altered; a read error may explain this. The chain employs TRBV25-1 and TRBJ2-3; 7 bases line up with TRBD1. This CDR3 comprises 14 residues. Germline V gene data show CDR1 as MGHDK and CDR2 as SYGVNS. CDR3: CAISDRQGWSLEYF. The CDR3 DNA is TGTGCCATCAGTGACAGACAGGGCTGGTCTCTCGAGTATTTT.

Note on this clonotype: It may be a read error: a sequence one base away is much more abundant. The chain recombines TRBV30 with TRBJ2-3; no reliable D call. The CDR3 is made up of 16 amino acids. Germline lookup yields CDR1 GTSNPN and CDR2 SVGIG (reference sequence). CDR3 in amino acids: CAWSVQGTVFTDTRYF. CDR3 bases: TGTGCCTGGAGTGTACAAGGAACGGTTTTTACAGATACGCGGTATTTT.

CDR3 region: CASSEAGVGEQFF. DNA for the CDR3: TGTGCCAGCAGTGAAGCGGGGGTCGGTGAGCAGTTCTTC. The gene calls are TRBV6-4 and TRBJ2-1; 8 bases line up with TRBD2. V was pared by 3 bases and J by 9 bases, with 4 bases of the junction left unmatched. The CDR3 sequence is 13 residues long. The germline CDR1 and CDR2 sequences are MRHNA and SNTAGT.

This clonotype was observed many times. The chain carries TRBV19 and TRBJ2-1; TRBD1 is a possible D gene (5 bases). The germline V gene encodes CDR1 LNHDA and CDR2 SQIVND (reference sequence). This CDR3 has 15 amino acids. The ends were cut back, 1 base at V and 0 bases at J, with 7 bases in the middle. The CDR3 DNA follows: TGTGCCAGTAGTATAGGACAGAACTCCTACAATGAGCAGTTCTTC. Translated: CASSIGQNSYNEQFF.

In the case of this clonotype: One junction end does not reproduce the germline sequence, and a read error may be involved. The chain links TRBV10-2 to TRBJ2-2; 10 bases line up with TRBD1. This CDR3 spans 15 amino acids. Germline V gene data show CDR1 as WSHSY and CDR2 as SAAADI. CDR3 nucleotide sequence: TGTGGCATCGGACCGGGACAGGGGCCCACCGGGGAGCTGTTTTTT. It specifies CGIGPGQGPTGELFF.

This clonotype was detected ten times or more. The V call is TRBV27, the J call TRBJ1-1, with D uncertain. The germline gives CDR1 MNHEY, CDR2 SMNVEV (reference sequence). The CDR3 covers 12 residues. Deletions cut 6 bases from V and 1 base from J, with 6 bases between. The CDR3 protein is CASSPENTEAFF. DNA of the CDR3: TGTGCCAGCAGCCCAGAGAACACTGAAGCTTTCTTT.

About this clonotype itself: Given a much more abundant clone one base away, this may be a read error. The chain employs TRBV7-2 and TRBJ1-3; TRBD1 matches at 11 bases. The CDR3 length is 21 residues. J lost 0 bases, V lost 2 bases, and 15 bases had no gene match. The V gene's germline CDR1 is SGHTA and CDR2 FQGNSA. Here the CDR3 DNA reads TGTGCCAGCAGCTTATTATTTGAGGACAGGGGGCACCAATCCTCTGGAAACACCATATATTTT. Protein sequence: CASSLLFEDRGHQSSGNTIYF.

In its sample, this clonotype was seen many times. This chain connects TRBV29-1 to TRBJ2-5; D might be TRBD1 (7 bases). V was cut by 1 base and J by 5 bases, with 11 bases left in between. The CDR3 has 13 amino acids. Germline V gene lookup returns CDR1 SQVTM and CDR2 ANQGSEA. The CDR3 DNA sequence: TGCAGCGTTGAAGCACAGGGGAGGGAGACCCAGTACTTC. Translating gives CSVEAQGRETQYF.

This clonotype was found many times. The chain has TRBV7-3 and TRBJ2-5; maybe TRBD2 (5 bases). Per the germline V gene, CDR1 is SGHTA and CDR2 is FQGTGA. Between the trimmed V and J ends, which lost 5 bases and 0 bases, there was a span of 7 bases. This CDR3 has 13 amino acids. As DNA, the CDR3 is TGTGCCAGCAGCGCGACTAACCAAGAGACCCAGTACTTC. It yields the protein CASSATNQETQYF.

The rearrangement uses TRBV27 and TRBJ2-3; unclear D gene. The CDR3 is 14 residues long. The V end was cut by 6 bases, the J end by 8 bases, with 18 bases between. Germline V gives CDR1 MNHEY, CDR2 SMNVEV (reference sequence). CDR3 sequence reads: CASRPAGNHSTQYF. CDR3 nucleotides: TGTGCCAGCAGACCGGCAGGAAATCACAGTACGCAGTATTTT.

This clonotype occurred many times. Here the CDR3 reads CASSTSLAVYSGANVLTF. CDR3 in DNA: TGTGCCAGCAGCACTTCTCTAGCGGTTTACTCTGGGGCCAACGTCCTGACTTTC. The chain combines TRBV7-2 with TRBJ2-6, with 7 bases matching TRBD2. The ends lost 5 bases at V and 0 bases at J; junction bases unmatched: 10. This CDR3 spans 18 amino acids. Germline CDR1 SGHTA, CDR2 FQGNSA.

Details on this clonotype: A much larger clone lies one base from this, so it may be a read error. The rearrangement links TRBV4-1 to TRBJ2-1; D might be TRBD2 (5 bases). Trimming shortened V by 4 bases and J by 10 bases, and 17 bases separated the two germline ends. This CDR3 is built from 14 residues. CDR1 and CDR2 from the germline V gene are MGHRA and YSYEKL. The CDR3: CASSRVGSGNEQFF. The CDR3 DNA reads as TGCGCCAGCAGCCGGGTTGGGTCGGGGAACGAGCAGTTCTTC.

This clonotype has ten or more counts. The V and J genes are TRBV20-1 and TRBJ2-1; perhaps TRBD1 as D (6 bases). V shed 1 base and J shed 4 bases, with 11 bases lying between them. The CDR3 loop spans 14 amino acids. Germline V CDR1 and CDR2: DFQATT, SNEGSKA (reference sequence). As DNA, the CDR3 is TGCAGTGCTAGAGCGGCAGGGGCGTACAATGAGCAGTTCTTC. Amino acid sequence: CSARAAGAYNEQFF.

This clonotype was recorded at least ten times. In nucleotides, the CDR3 is TGTGCCAGCAGTTTGGGACAGGGTGACAATCAGCCCCAGCATTTT. The encoded protein is CASSLGQGDNQPQHF. The rearrangement joins TRBV28 to TRBJ1-5; 9 bases fit TRBD1. Per the germline V gene, CDR1 is MDHEN and CDR2 is SYDVKM. This CDR3 is 15 amino acids long. The V segment lost 3 bases and the J segment 3 bases; nucleotides outside the gene matches: 3.

Points on this clonotype: This may arise from a read error, as a much more abundant clone is one base away. This chain links TRBV19 with TRBJ1-5; 9 bases map to TRBD1. Germline V gives CDR1 LNHDA, CDR2 SQIVND (reference sequence). This CDR3 has 16 residues. Unmatched junction bases numbered 12, after V lost 5 bases and J lost 7 bases. This chain's CDR3 is CASSVAGTGIGQPQHF. The CDR3 DNA follows: TGTGCCAGTAGTGTAGCCGGGACAGGGATAGGGCAGCCCCAGCATTTT.

This clonotype showed up many times. The chain combines TRBV5-1 with TRBJ2-3; 10 bases align to TRBD1. Germline CDR1 reads SGHRS; CDR2 reads YFSETQ. J gave up 4 bases and V 5 bases, and 7 bases lay outside the gene matches. This CDR3 contains 15 residues. The CDR3 loop is CASRTGQGYSDTQYF. DNA for the CDR3: TGCGCCAGCAGGACGGGACAGGGGTATTCAGATACGCAGTATTTT.

The sample holds many counts of this clonotype. The chain employs TRBV2 and TRBJ2-3, with 8 bases fitting TRBD1. The J segment lost 0 bases and the V segment lost 5 bases, leaving 7 bases of the junction unmatched. The CDR3 contains 16 residues. Germline V gene sequence: CDR1 SNHLY, CDR2 FYNNEI. The CDR3 is CASSYRRQGSTDTQYF. CDR3 nucleotide sequence: TGTGCCAGCAGTTACCGCCGACAGGGGAGCACAGATACGCAGTATTTT.

This clonotype occurred many times. The V call is TRBV24-1, the J call TRBJ2-1, with TRBD1 matching 9 bases. The CDR3 has 15 residues. From germline, CDR1 is KGHDR and CDR2 SFDVKD. V shed 1 base and J 7 bases; nucleotides not matched to a gene: 4. This CDR3 is CATSDLGTGNNEQFF. The CDR3 DNA reads TGTGCCACCAGTGATTTAGGGACAGGGAATAATGAGCAGTTCTTC.

Concerning this clonotype: A much larger clonotype is one base distant, so this may be a read error. The V gene is TRBV19, the J gene TRBJ2-2, with D unresolved. The CDR3 is 15 amino acids. V dropped 4 bases and J dropped 2 bases, with 11 bases sitting between them. Germline values: CDR1 LNHDA, CDR2 SQIVND (reference sequence). CDR3 coding DNA: TGTGCCAGTAGTACTTCGGTGGTAAACACCGGGGAGCTGTTTTTT. It is translated as CASSTSVVNTGELFF.

This clonotype came up many times. The rearrangement joins TRBV7-2 to TRBJ2-6, with D possibly matching TRBD1 (6 bases). The CDR3 contains 15 residues. CDR1 and CDR2 (germline): SGHTA, FQGNSA. Trimming pared 2 bases from V and 2 bases from J, leaving 7 bases between. The CDR3 spells CASSLQGTGANVLTF. CDR3 bases: TGTGCCAGCAGCTTACAGGGGACTGGGGCCAACGTCCTGACTTTC.

Turning to this clonotype: The junction departs from the called germline gene at one end, perhaps through a read error. The gene calls are TRBV12-3 or TRBV12-4 and TRBJ2-5, with 8 bases lining up with TRBD1. There are 15 residues in the CDR3. In nucleotides, the CDR3 is TGTGCCAGCAGCCGGACAGGGCTAAGTTCGGAGACCAAGTACTTC. This translates into CASSRTGLSSETKYF.

V gene TRBV28 combines with J gene TRBJ1-5, with D perhaps TRBD1 (6 bases). CDR1 is MDHEN, CDR2 SYDVKM, per germline. V shed 5 bases and J shed 15 bases, with 11 bases lying between them. CDR3 length: 10 amino acids. CDR3 coding DNA: TGTGCCAGCAGTCACGGACAGTTGCATTTT. The encoded protein is CASSHGQLHF.

Worth noting for this clonotype: This could be a read error, since a much larger clone is one nucleotide away. This sequence joins TRBV7-2 and TRBJ2-4; TRBD2 aligns across 9 bases. The V gene end was trimmed by 5 bases and the J gene end by 6 bases; junction bases not matched to a gene: 11. The CDR3 has 16 residues. CDR1 and CDR2 from the germline V gene are SGHTA and FQGNSA. This CDR3 reads CASSLTTETSGNIQYF. The CDR3 region has the DNA TGTGCCAGCAGCCTCACCACCGAGACTAGCGGAAACATTCAGTACTTC.

In this sample, this clonotype turned up many times. The chain couples TRBV29-1 to TRBJ1-4; D is undetermined. In germline, CDR1 is SQVTM, CDR2 ANQGSEA. The CDR3 consists of 14 residues. Trimming removed 0 bases at V and 8 bases at J, with 13 bases between. This chain's CDR3 is CSVEDTVRPEKLFF. CDR3 DNA: TGCAGCGTTGAAGACACAGTGAGGCCGGAAAAACTGTTTTTT.

This clonotype was recorded many times. The V call is TRBV28, the J call TRBJ1-1; the D gene is possibly TRBD1 (6 bases). Germline assignment: CDR1 MDHEN and CDR2 SYDVKM. V was pared by 6 bases and J by 1 base, with 9 bases between. The CDR3 consists of 13 residues. The CDR3 DNA sequence: TGTGCCAGCAGCACGACAGGGAACACTGAAGCTTTCTTT. Its translation is CASSTTGNTEAFF.

With regard to this clonotype: Since a much larger clone is just one base distant, this may be a read error. This chain uses TRBV11-1 with TRBJ2-1; 14 bases line up with TRBD2. The CDR3 contains 15 residues. CDR1 and CDR2 from the germline V gene are SGHAT and FQDESV (reference sequence). J gave up 9 bases and V 8 bases, and 9 bases lay outside the gene matches. The CDR3 here is CASGSRLAGGGEQFF. In nucleotides, the CDR3 is TGTGCCAGCGGCTCCAGACTAGCGGGAGGGGGTGAGCAGTTCTTC.